This record looks at one T cell receptor (beta chain) sequence and its context. Antigen: not known. This CDR3 has 16 residues. V was shortened by 1 base and J by 2 bases, with 14 bases between the two germline ends. Per germline, CDR1 SGHVS and CDR2 FNYEAQ. These data come from a study of cytotoxic CD8 clonotypes in ibrutinib-treated CLL. Study results and caveats: Baseline clonality, higher than in age-matched healthy donors, tracked circulating CD8+ T-cell counts.

Using immunoSEQ multiplex PCR, the repertoire was profiled, and TCRdb retains in-frame clones only, with some absent. The repertoire holds 25,000 to 35,000 clones, with 85% as singletons. V is TRBV7-6 and J is TRBJ1-1, with D unresolved. Here the sequenced sample was PBMCs, taken after 24 months of ibrutinib treatment. The clonotype originates from a human donor with chronic lymphocytic leukemia. In DNA, the CDR3 is TGTGCCAGCAGCTTAGTGGGAAGGGAGGGTAACACTGAAGCTTTCTTT. Amino acids: CASSLVGREGNTEAFF.